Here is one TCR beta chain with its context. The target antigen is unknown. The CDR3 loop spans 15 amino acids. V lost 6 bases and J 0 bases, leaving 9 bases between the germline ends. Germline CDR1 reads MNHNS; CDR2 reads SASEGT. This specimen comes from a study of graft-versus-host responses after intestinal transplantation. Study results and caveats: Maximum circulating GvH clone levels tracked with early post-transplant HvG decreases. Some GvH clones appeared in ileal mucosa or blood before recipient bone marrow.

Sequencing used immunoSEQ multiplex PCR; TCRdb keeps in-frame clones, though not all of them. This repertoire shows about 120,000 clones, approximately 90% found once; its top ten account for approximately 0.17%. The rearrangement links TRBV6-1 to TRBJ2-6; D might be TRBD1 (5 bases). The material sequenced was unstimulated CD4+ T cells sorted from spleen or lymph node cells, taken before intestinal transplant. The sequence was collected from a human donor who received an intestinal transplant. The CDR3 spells CASRRQLSGANVLTF. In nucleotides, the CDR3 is TGTGCCAGCAGGCGACAGCTCTCTGGGGCCAACGTCCTGACTTTC.